Each of the 26 T cell receptor beta chains below was sequenced from the same sample in a study of shared clonotypes between healthy human individuals. Sequencing used immunoSEQ multiplex PCR; TCRdb keeps in-frame clones, though not all of them. The sample lists roughly 1,600,000 clones, just under 99% occurring once. The sequencing input was naive CD4+ T cells sorted from blood. This sample's subset: CD45RA+ positively selected. The origin of the receptors is a man in his thirties or forties in good health.

A note on this clone: Within the sample, other DNA sequences also encode this same CDR3. CDR3 sequence (DNA): TGTGCCAGCTCACCCTCAGGGGGCCGGAATCAGCCCCAGCATTTT. It is translated as CASSPSGGRNQPQHF. The chain couples TRBV18 to TRBJ1-5; TRBD1 matches at 8 bases. The J segment lost 4 bases and the V segment lost 3 bases, leaving 5 bases of the junction unmatched. CDR3 length equals 15 residues. Germline V lookup: CDR1 KGHSH, CDR2 LQKENI.

The chain recombines TRBV7-2 with TRBJ1-1; tentatively, D is TRBD1 (6 bases). This CDR3 has 17 residues. Germline CDR1 is SGHTA and CDR2 is FQGNSA. V dropped 4 bases and J dropped 4 bases, with 22 bases sitting between them. This CDR3 is CASSSLTFGLRGTEAFF. The CDR3 region has the DNA TGTGCCAGCAGCTCTTTAACGTTCGGACTCAGGGGCACTGAAGCTTTCTTT.

The rearrangement joins TRBV2 to TRBJ2-1; 14 bases line up with TRBD2. V shed 6 bases and J 5 bases; nucleotides not matched to a gene: 12. The length of the CDR3 is 18 residues. CDR1 is SNHLY, CDR2 FYNNEI, per germline. CDR3 amino acids: CASRDQRRLAGGDNEQFF. In DNA, the CDR3 is TGTGCCAGCAGAGACCAGAGACGACTAGCGGGAGGGGACAATGAGCAGTTCTTC.

This clone was found once. The gene calls are TRBV19 and TRBJ2-4; D remains ambiguous. The germline V and J ends were trimmed by 8 bases and 10 bases, with 12 bases remaining between them. This CDR3 has 11 amino acids. Germline-derived CDR1 and CDR2 are LNHDA and SQIVND (reference sequence). The chain's CDR3 is CASGDRVIQYF. The CDR3 nucleotides are TGTGCCAGTGGGGATCGGGTTATTCAGTACTTC.

The chain joins TRBV7-3 to TRBJ2-3; 7 bases are a match to TRBD2. Per the germline V gene, CDR1 is SGHTA and CDR2 is FQGTGA. The CDR3 is 14 residues long. V lost 6 bases and J lost 8; bases outside the gene matches: 11. The CDR3 DNA follows: TGTGCCAGCAGTCTCGGGGGAGTAGCGGGTACGCAGTATTTT. It codes for CASSLGGVAGTQYF.

V usage is TRBV6-5 and J usage is TRBJ2-4; D remains unclear. With 2 bases removed from V and 1 base from J, the gap between germline ends came to 12 bases. This CDR3 spans 16 amino acids. The germline V gene has CDR1 MNHEY and CDR2 SVGAGI. The CDR3 DNA sequence: TGTGCCAGCAGTTACCTCGCGGCCACTGCCAAAAACATTCAGTACTTC. It codes for CASSYLAATAKNIQYF.

This chain links TRBV7-9 with TRBJ1-1; a weak D match, TRBD1 (5 bases). The CDR3 has 15 residues. Germline V CDR1 and CDR2: SEHNR, FQNEAQ (reference sequence). The V end lost 5 bases, the J end lost 2 bases, and 15 bases lay between the germline ends. The CDR3 loop reads CASSPAAGDNTEAFF. In nucleotides, the CDR3 is TGTGCCAGCAGCCCAGCCGCCGGGGACAACACTGAAGCTTTCTTT.

The chain recombines TRBV5-1 with TRBJ2-1; 14 bases match TRBD2. The CDR3 has 22 residues. Losses at the gene ends were 2 bases for V and 1 base for J; bases not matched to a gene: 17. Germline CDR1 is SGHRS and CDR2 is YFSETQ. CDR3 protein: CASSFLPTTGTSGSGSYNEQFF. As DNA, the CDR3 is TGCGCCAGCAGCTTCCTGCCCACCACCGGGACTAGCGGGAGTGGTTCCTACAATGAGCAGTTCTTC. The whole variable domain, remainder taken from reference TRBV5-1 and TRBJ2-1, is KAGVTQTPRYLIKTRGQQVTLSCSPISGHRSVSWYQQTPGQGLQFLFEYFSETQRNKGNFPGRFSGRQFSNSRSEMNVSTLELGDSALYLCASSFLPTTGTSGSGSYNEQFFGPGTRLTVL.

J is TRBJ1-1 and V is TRBV18, with 12 nucleotides matching TRBD1. This CDR3 region has 15 residues. Germline CDR1 KGHSH, CDR2 LQKENI. The V and J ends lost 4 bases and 7 bases, in that order; junction bases with no gene match: 7. The CDR3 reads CASSLKGQGAIEAFF. The CDR3 coding sequence is TGTGCCAGCTCACTCAAGGGACAGGGGGCAATTGAAGCTTTCTTT.

V and J are TRBV27 and TRBJ2-5; D not resolved. This CDR3 is 15 amino acids long. The germline V and J ends were trimmed by 2 bases and 4 bases, with 14 bases remaining between them. Germline loops: CDR1 MNHEY, CDR2 SMNVEV (reference sequence). The CDR3 nucleotides read TGTGCCAGCAGTTTAAAAGTTAAGGGTAGAGAGACCCAGTACTTC. As protein: CASSLKVKGRETQYF.

This chain links TRBV11-2 with TRBJ2-1, with 7 bases aligning to TRBD2. J lost 2 bases, V lost 6 bases, and 7 bases had no gene match. Germline CDR1 reads SGHAT; CDR2 reads FQNNGV. This CDR3 spans 15 amino acids. As DNA, the CDR3 is TGTGCCAGCAGGTCGGTGGGAGGGCCCTACAATGAGCAGTTCTTC. It specifies CASRSVGGPYNEQFF.

The J gene is TRBJ2-3, the V gene TRBV7-9; 7 bases are shared with TRBD2. This CDR3 has 15 residues. Trimming cost V 5 bases and J 2 bases; bases outside gene matches: 7. Germline-derived CDR1 and CDR2 are SEHNR and FQNEAQ (reference sequence). CDR3 nucleotides: TGTGCCAGCAGCCTATGGGGGGGGAACACAGATACGCAGTATTTT. It is translated as CASSLWGGNTDTQYF.

This clone appeared a single time. The chain employs TRBV4-3 and TRBJ2-1; TRBD1 agrees at 7 bases. There are 15 residues in the CDR3. Unmatched junction bases numbered 9, after V lost 3 bases and J lost 7 bases. Germline assignment: CDR1 LGHNA and CDR2 YSLEER. The CDR3: CASSHLQGTANEQFF. DNA of the CDR3: TGCGCCAGCAGCCATCTACAGGGGACCGCGAATGAGCAGTTCTTC.

V gene TRBV7-8 combines with J gene TRBJ2-1; a weak D match, TRBD2 (6 bases). CDR1 is SGHVS and CDR2 is FQNEAQ in the germline V gene. V gave up 5 bases and J gave up 7 bases, with 15 bases separating them. There are 14 residues in the CDR3. CDR3 sequence (DNA): TGTGCCAGCAGCATTCGACTAGTCACTAATGAGCAGTTCTTC. Protein sequence: CASSIRLVTNEQFF.

The CDR3 spells CASSPTDYSGYTF. CDR3 DNA: TGTGCCAGCAGTCCGACAGACTACTCTGGCTACACCTTC. This rearrangement joins TRBV27 to TRBJ1-2; D might be TRBD1 (5 bases). The CDR3 is made up of 13 amino acids. Germline V CDR1 and CDR2: MNHEY, SMNVEV (reference sequence). Trimming cost V 5 bases and J 7 bases, with 14 bases left between them.

This chain uses TRBV7-6 with TRBJ2-3; TRBD1 might be the D (5 bases). V was shortened by 2 bases and J by 1 base, with 19 bases between the two germline ends. Germline CDR1 and CDR2: SGHVS and FNYEAQ. The CDR3 contains 18 residues. The CDR3 DNA is TGTGCCAGCAGCTTACCCAGAGACAGCACCGGGCGCACAGATACGCAGTATTTT. Translation gives CASSLPRDSTGRTDTQYF. The full variable domain, completed using reference TRBV7-6 and TRBJ2-3, is GAGVSQSPRYKVTKRGQDVALRCDPISGHVSLYWYRQALGQGPEFLTYFNYEAQQDKSGLPNDRFSAERPEGSISTLTIQRTEQRDSAMYRCASSLPRDSTGRTDTQYFGPGTRLTVL.

V and J are TRBV2 and TRBJ1-5, with no clear D. Looked up from germline, CDR1 is SNHLY and CDR2 is FYNNEI. CDR3 length: 12 residues. The V end lost 3 bases, the J end lost 8 bases, and 8 bases lay between the germline ends. CDR3 nucleotides: TGTGCCAGCAGTGAGAAGGGCAAGCCCCAGCATTTT. It translates to CASSEKGKPQHF.

This chain uses TRBV2 with TRBJ1-5; 9 positions match TRBD1. Germline V gene lookup returns CDR1 SNHLY and CDR2 FYNNEI. Losses at the gene ends were 7 bases for V and 6 bases for J; bases not matched to a gene: 4. The CDR3 sequence is 13 residues long. CDR3 bases: TGTGCCAGCACCTCGGGACAGGGTCAGCCCCAGCATTTT. Protein: CASTSGQGQPQHF.

As regards this clone: A read error may account for a junction end that differs from germline. V gene TRBV7-7 combines with J gene TRBJ2-2, with D possibly being TRBD1 (6 bases). The CDR3 extends over 14 amino acids. Germline V gene data show CDR1 as SSHAT and CDR2 as FNYEAQ (reference sequence). CDR3: CASSQGHSSGELFF. In DNA, the CDR3 is TGTGCTAGCAGCCAGGGACACTCAAGCGGGGAGCTGTTTTTT.

The V gene is TRBV29-1, the J gene TRBJ2-5, with TRBD2 identical over 7 bases. With 4 bases clipped from V and 1 base from J, the junction kept 6 bases outside the gene matches. This CDR3 contains 14 residues. The V gene's germline CDR1 is SQVTM and CDR2 ANQGSEA. CDR3 in amino acids: CSVVGRTSQETQYF. The CDR3 DNA follows: TGCAGCGTTGTCGGACGGACTAGCCAAGAGACCCAGTACTTC.

This chain connects TRBV11-2 to TRBJ2-1; TRBD2 matches at 11 bases. Germline V lookup: CDR1 SGHAT, CDR2 FQNNGV. The CDR3 totals 16 residues. With 5 bases clipped from V and 4 bases from J, the junction kept 7 bases outside the gene matches. CDR3 DNA: TGTGCCAGCAGCACCCAACTAGCGGGAGCTTACAATGAGCAGTTCTTC. Protein: CASSTQLAGAYNEQFF.

The chain carries TRBV7-6 and TRBJ2-6; possibly TRBD2 for D (6 bases). Germline V CDR1 and CDR2: SGHVS, FNYEAQ. Deletions cut 5 bases from V and 3 bases from J, with 23 bases between. The CDR3 has 19 amino acids. The CDR3 is CASSPWGRTILFGANVLTF. The CDR3 nucleotides read TGTGCCAGCAGCCCCTGGGGTAGGACTATACTCTTTGGGGCCAACGTCCTGACTTTC.

The chain has TRBV5-1 and TRBJ2-7, with 9 bases that match TRBD2. V shed 4 bases, J shed 4 bases, and the junction held 12 bases outside the gene matches. CDR1 is SGHRS, CDR2 YFSETQ, per germline. The CDR3 is 16 residues long. The CDR3 coding sequence is TGCGCCAGCAGCCTCCTCCTTAGCGGGAGTGCGTACGAGCAGTACTTC. Encoded protein: CASSLLLSGSAYEQYF.

As regards this clone: The sample has other DNA sequences that encode this CDR3 too. CDR3 amino acids: CASSSGETQYF. Written as DNA, the CDR3 is TGTGCCAGCAGTTCGGGTGAGACCCAGTACTTC. V and J are TRBV7-2 and TRBJ2-5; D not certain. Between the trimmed V and J ends, which lost 6 bases and 5 bases, there was a span of 7 bases. This CDR3 region has 11 residues. Germline V gene sequence: CDR1 SGHTA, CDR2 FQGNSA.

The gene calls are TRBV5-6 and TRBJ2-2; 8 positions match TRBD1. CDR3 length: 15 residues. Per the germline V gene, CDR1 is SGHDT and CDR2 is YYEEEE. The junction had 9 bases not matched to a gene; V was cut back by 4 bases and J by 7 bases. The CDR3 region has the DNA TGTGCCAGCAGCCCCCTAGACAGGGGAGGCGGGGAGCTGTTTTTT. Translated: CASSPLDRGGGELFF.

On this clone: This sample also contains other DNA sequences that code for the same CDR3. The chain uses TRBV5-1 and TRBJ2-3; no definite D call. Trimming took 2 bases from V and 1 from J, leaving 5 bases between them. The CDR3 covers 13 residues. Germline V gene lookup returns CDR1 SGHRS and CDR2 YFSETQ. The CDR3 sequence is CASSLDGTDTQYF. In nucleotides, the CDR3 is TGCGCCAGCAGCTTAGACGGCACAGATACGCAGTATTTT.